The rows below give T cell receptor beta chains drawn from one sample of a study of cytomegalovirus exposure and HLA in healthy donors. Assay: immunoSEQ multiplex PCR; the TCRdb copy retains only in-frame clones and omits some. The sample shows 130,000 to 150,000 clones, 60% to 80% of them seen only once. The sequencing input was PBMCs. These receptors were taken from a woman in her thirties or forties in good health and CMV-seropositive. Each CDR3 is given with its conserved first and last residue. Fields, in order: V gene, D gene, J gene, clone size, CDR3 protein, CDR3 DNA. A D gene is named only where the DNA matches it firmly. Rows give clone size only sometimes, using once, few, many, or a class for an expanded clone.

>TRBV29-1|TRBD1|TRBJ2-5|.
CSVYNRGRGETQYF
TGCAGCGTTTATAACAGGGGGCGCGGAGAGACCCAGTACTTC
>TRBV9|.|TRBJ2-7|.
CASSVEEAEIYEQYF
TGTGCCAGCAGCGTAGAGGAGGCGGAAATCTACGAGCAGTACTTC
>TRBV7-9|.|TRBJ1-6|.
CASSLARTVSPLHF
TGTGCCAGCAGCTTAGCGAGGACAGTTTCGCCCCTCCACTTT
>TRBV29-1|TRBD2|TRBJ2-5|.
CSVAGLAGGETQYF
TGCAGCGTTGCGGGACTAGCGGGGGGAGAGACCCAGTACTTC
>TRBV5-1|.|TRBJ2-7|.
CASSLQGLSYEQYF
TGCGCCAGCAGCTTGCAGGGTCTCTCCTACGAGCAGTACTTC
>TRBV5-6|.|TRBJ2-6|.
CASSSAGANVLTF
TGTGCCAGCAGCTCGGCTGGGGCCAACGTCCTGACTTTC
>TRBV2|.|TRBJ2-5|.
CASRMQLGGIANQETQYF
TGTGCCAGCAGGATGCAACTGGGGGGAATAGCCAACCAAGAGACCCAGTACTTC
>TRBV7-6|.|TRBJ2-5|.
CASSSTGTQETQYF
TGTGCCAGCAGCTCCACAGGGACCCAAGAGACCCAGTACTTC
>TRBV7-7|TRBD1|TRBJ2-5|.
CASSLVQGKEETQYF
TGTGCCAGCAGCTTAGTACAGGGGAAGGAAGAGACCCAGTACTTC
>TRBV9|.|TRBJ1-1|.
CASSAGGFTEAFF
TGTGCCAGCAGCGCGGGGGGCTTCACTGAAGCTTTCTTT
>TRBV6-1|.|TRBJ2-1|.
CASSEGLSSYNEQFF
TGTGCCAGCAGTGAAGGGTTGAGCTCCTACAATGAGCAGTTCTTC
>TRBV10-1|TRBD2|TRBJ2-7|.
CAERRGYTYEQYF
TGCGCAGAGAGGCGGGGGTACACCTACGAGCAGTACTTC
>TRBV2|.|TRBJ2-6|few
CASARLSGANVLTF
TGTGCCAGCGCTAGACTCTCTGGGGCCAACGTCCTGACTTTC
>TRBV7-9|TRBD1|TRBJ2-1|.
CASSYNTGQAANEQFF
TGTGCCAGCAGCTACAATACGGGACAGGCTGCCAATGAGCAGTTCTTC
>TRBV18|TRBD2|TRBJ2-2|.
CASSQLAGANPGELFF
TGTGCCAGCTCGCAACTAGCGGGGGCAAATCCCGGGGAGCTGTTTTTT
>TRBV15|TRBD2|TRBJ2-1|.
CATSRVAGAYNEQFF
TGTGCCACCAGCAGAGTTGCGGGGGCCTACAATGAGCAGTTCTTC
>TRBV12-5|.|TRBJ2-5|.
CASAPPPGQETQYF
TGTGCTAGTGCTCCCCCCCCGGGCCAAGAGACCCAGTACTTC